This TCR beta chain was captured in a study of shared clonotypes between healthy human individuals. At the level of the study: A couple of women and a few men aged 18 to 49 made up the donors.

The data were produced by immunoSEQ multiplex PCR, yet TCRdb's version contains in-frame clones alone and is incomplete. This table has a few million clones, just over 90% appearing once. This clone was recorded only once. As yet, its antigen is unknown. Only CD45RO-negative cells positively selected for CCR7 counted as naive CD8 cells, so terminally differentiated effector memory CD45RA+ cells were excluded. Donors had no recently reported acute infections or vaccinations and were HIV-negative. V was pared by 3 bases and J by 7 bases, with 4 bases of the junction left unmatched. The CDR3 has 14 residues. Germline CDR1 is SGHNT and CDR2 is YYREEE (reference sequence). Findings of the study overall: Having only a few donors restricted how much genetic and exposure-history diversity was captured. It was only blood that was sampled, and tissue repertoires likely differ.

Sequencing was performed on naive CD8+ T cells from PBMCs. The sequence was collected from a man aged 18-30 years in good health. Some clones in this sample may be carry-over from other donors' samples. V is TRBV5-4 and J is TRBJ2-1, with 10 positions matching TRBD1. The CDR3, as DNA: TGTGCCAGCAGCTCCCGGGACAGGGGTAATGAGCAGTTCTTC. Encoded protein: CASSSRDRGNEQFF.